This T cell receptor beta chain originates from a study of blood T cell repertoires in COVID-19. Turning to the study itself: Sources were T cells, B-cell-depleted T cells, or PBMCs; the material itself was cDNA or gDNA.

The CDR3 consists of 17 residues. Germline values: CDR1 MDHEN, CDR2 SYDVKM. V gave up 5 bases and J gave up 6 bases; unmatched junction bases: 15. How the authors handled the data: Reference gene primer amplification gave estimated nucleated cell counts. TCRdb's table, derived via immunoSEQ multiplex PCR, lists solely in-frame clones and lacks some. V and J calls and clone size come straight from that table; D and trimming were deduced from the DNA. Here the sample spans roughly 250,000 clones, about 80% being singletons. This receptor was identified in a woman older than 75 with acute or convalescent COVID-19. This sequence joins TRBV28 and TRBJ2-7, with TRBD2 matching 11 bases. What was sequenced was peripheral blood. CDR3 nucleotides: TGTGCCAGCAGTACCCGACCCGGGGTAGCGGGAGGGCTCGAGCAGTACTTC. This gives the protein CASSTRPGVAGGLEQYF.